Listed below are T cell receptor beta chains from one sample, sequenced in a study of T cell repertoires in cytomegalovirus infection. TCRdb passed the reads through MiXCR, listing each CDR3 protein once. The sample has more than 150,000 distinct CDR3 sequences; about a sixth are singletons. The sample was CD8+ T cells from PBMCs. These receptors were taken from a human donor in good health (CMV status not recorded). Some clones in this sample may be carry-over from other donors' samples. Each CDR3 is given with its conserved first and last residue. D genes are given only for firm matches. Clone size is given for some rows only: seen once, a few or many times, or a class if the clone is expanded.

clone_size j_call v_call d_call cdr3_nt cdr3_aa
. TRBJ2-7 TRBV29-1 TRBD2 TGCAGCGTTGAAGGCCGGTCGGGGGGCTCCTACGAGCAGTACTTC CSVEGRSGGSYEQYF
. TRBJ2-1 TRBV5-6 TRBD2 TGTGCCAGCAGCTTTGGGGCTAGCGGGGTCGGTGAGCAGTTCTTC CASSFGASGVGEQFF
. TRBJ2-3 TRBV11-2 TRBD1 TGTGCCAGCAGCTTAGGGGACAGGGAGACAGATACGCAGTATTTT CASSLGDRETDTQYF
. TRBJ2-2 TRBV7-8 . TGTGCCAGCAGCTTAGTCGGGGGCTGGAACACCGGGGAGCTGTTTTTT CASSLVGGWNTGELFF
. TRBJ2-7 TRBV29-1 . TGCAGCGTTGGTACCCTAGGAGGGGTGTCCTCGAGCTCCTACGAGCAGTACTTC CSVGTLGGVSSSSYEQYF
. TRBJ2-1 TRBV6-2/TRBV6-3 . TGTGCCAGCAGCTTCCTCTCCGTGACTTACTCCTCGGATGAGCAGTTCTTC CASSFLSVTYSSDEQFF
. TRBJ1-5 TRBV15 . TGTGCCACCCACAATTTGGATCAGCCCCAGCATTTT CATHNLDQPQHF
once TRBJ2-5 TRBV29-1 TRBD2 TGCAGCGTTCCCGGACTAGCGGGAGGGCCTTGGGAGACCCAGTACTTC CSVPGLAGGPWETQYF
. TRBJ2-1 TRBV11-2 . TGTGCCAGCAGCTCCTTTAAGAAATCCTACAATGAGCAGTTCTTC CASSSFKKSYNEQFF
. TRBJ1-5 TRBV7-2 . TGTGCCAGCAGCTTAGGGGAGGGGGGGGGCAATCAGCCCCAGCATTTT CASSLGEGGGNQPQHF
. TRBJ2-3 TRBV28 TRBD2 TGTGCCAGCAGTGACGGACTAGCGGGGTCTAGCACAGATACGCAGTATTTT CASSDGLAGSSTDTQYF
. TRBJ2-7 TRBV4-1 TRBD2 TGCGCCAGCAGCCAAACCGGGACTAGTTCCGACGAGCAGTACTTC CASSQTGTSSDEQYF
. TRBJ1-5 TRBV6-2/TRBV6-3 TRBD1 TGTGCCAGCAGTTATCTCGACAGGGGTCAATATAGCAATCAGCCCCAGCATTTT CASSYLDRGQYSNQPQHF
. TRBJ2-1 TRBV29-1 . TGCAGCGTTGACGACGATCGCAGCTCCTACAATGAGCAGTTCTTC CSVDDDRSSYNEQFF
few TRBJ1-3 TRBV4-3 TRBD1 TGCGCCAGCAGCCCCACGACCGGGACAGGGATTGGAAACACCATATATTTT CASSPTTGTGIGNTIYF
. TRBJ1-5 TRBV6-2/TRBV6-3 . TGTGCCAGCAGTTACTCGACCGGGATTAGCAATCAGCCCCAGCATTTT CASSYSTGISNQPQHF
few TRBJ2-7 TRBV4-1 . TGCGCCAGCAGCCAACTCGGGGGAACCTACGAGCAGTACTTC CASSQLGGTYEQYF
. TRBJ2-2 TRBV6-6 . TGTGCCAGCGAGAGGGAGTGGGGCACCGGGGAGCTGTTTTTT CASEREWGTGELFF
. TRBJ1-5 TRBV28 TRBD1 TGTGCCAGTATTCAGGGGGCTAGCAATCAGCCCCAGCATTTT CASIQGASNQPQHF
. TRBJ2-7 TRBV2 . TGTGCCAGCTCGGAGGAAGACGAGCAGTACTTC CASSEEDEQYF
many TRBJ2-6 TRBV7-3 TRBD2 TGTGCCAGCAGCTTAACCCCTGGACTAGCGGGAGACAGAGGGGCCAACGTCCTGACTTTC CASSLTPGLAGDRGANVLTF
once TRBJ1-1 TRBV7-6 . TGTGCCAGCAGCTTTGGAGGAAGGGACACTGAAGCTTTCTTT CASSFGGRDTEAFF
few TRBJ1-2 TRBV29-1 . TGCAGCGTTGTGGTCAGGGCTGGCTACACCTTC CSVVVRAGYTF
. TRBJ1-1 TRBV11-1 TRBD1 TGTGCCAGCAGCTTCCTACTCCGGACAGGCGTCACTGAAGCTTTCTTT CASSFLLRTGVTEAFF
. TRBJ2-3 TRBV20-1 TRBD2 TGCAGTGCTAATTGGGCTAGCGGGAGAGACGGAGATACGCAGTATTTT CSANWASGRDGDTQYF
. TRBJ2-1 TRBV19 . TGTGCCAGTATGGGAAATGAGCAGTTCTTC CASMGNEQFF
. TRBJ1-2 TRBV28 TRBD1 TGTGCCAGCAGTTCTACAGGGGTTACCTTC CASSSTGVTF
. TRBJ2-4 TRBV7-2 . TGTGCCAGCAGCTTAGTAGCGGAGGGTGGAAACATTCAGTACTTC CASSLVAEGGNIQYF
. TRBJ2-3 TRBV28 TRBD1 TGTGCCAGCAGCATTGGACAGGGATGGACAGATACGCAGTATTTT CASSIGQGWTDTQYF
. TRBJ1-1 TRBV6-6 . TGTGCCAGCAGTTACTCGGAGGCCCCGAACACTGAAGCTTTCTTT CASSYSEAPNTEAFF
. TRBJ2-6 TRBV2 . TGTGCCGATATCTCTGGGGCCAACGTCCTGACTTTC CADISGANVLTF
many TRBJ1-1 TRBV5-6 . TGTGCCAGCAGCTACAGGCCGGGACATACAAACACTGAAGCTTTCTTT CASSYRPGHTNTEAFF
. TRBJ2-1 TRBV7-9 TRBD1 TGTGCCAGCAGCTCCCGGGACAGGACCTACAATGAGCAGTTCTTC CASSSRDRTYNEQFF
. TRBJ2-5 TRBV6-2/TRBV6-3 TRBD1 TGTGCCAGCAGTCAGTTCGACAGGGTCTATCAGGAGACCCAGTACTTC CASSQFDRVYQETQYF
. TRBJ1-3 TRBV20-1 . TGCAGTGCTCCCGACAGGAGATTTGGAAACACCATATATTTT CSAPDRRFGNTIYF
. TRBJ2-7 TRBV28 TRBD2 TGTGCCAGCGAGGCGGGGGGGGATCGGTACGAGCAGTACTTC CASEAGGDRYEQYF
. TRBJ2-5 TRBV7-2 . TGTGCCAGCAGTAACAGGGACGGACTACAAGAGACCCAGTACTTC CASSNRDGLQETQYF
. TRBJ2-1 TRBV11-2 . TGTGCCAGCAGCTTAGATCCCGGGAATGAGCAGTTCTTC CASSLDPGNEQFF
. TRBJ1-5 TRBV28 TRBD1 TGTGCCAGCGCGACAGGGTTTGGTCAGCCCCAGCATTTT CASATGFGQPQHF
few TRBJ2-6 TRBV7-9 TRBD1 TGTGCCAGCGGACAGGGGACACCCTCTGGGGCCAACGTCCTGACTTTC CASGQGTPSGANVLTF
. TRBJ2-3 TRBV7-9 . TGTGCCAGCAGCGCCCGGCAGGGAATAGATACGCAGTATTTT CASSARQGIDTQYF
. TRBJ2-5 TRBV12-3/TRBV12-4 . TGTGCCAGCAGTACAGGGTTTGGGCAAGAGACCCAGTACTTC CASSTGFGQETQYF
few TRBJ2-7 TRBV5-6 . TGTGCCAGCAGCTTGGGGGTAAGGCACTACGAGCAGTACTTC CASSLGVRHYEQYF
few TRBJ1-1 TRBV14 . TGTGCCAGCAGCCAACTGGGGCAGATGAACACTGAAGCTTTCTTT CASSQLGQMNTEAFF
. TRBJ2-1 TRBV6-2/TRBV6-3 . TGTGCCAGCAGTTACGGGTGGAATGAGCAGTTCTTC CASSYGWNEQFF
. TRBJ2-5 TRBV28 . TGTGCCAGCAGTTTTGGAGGAGGGGGGACCCAGTACTTC CASSFGGGGTQYF
few TRBJ2-1 TRBV7-8 TRBD2 TGTGCCAGCAGCTTATCTAGCGGGCCCACCAATGAGCAGTTCTTC CASSLSSGPTNEQFF
few TRBJ1-5 TRBV7-8 . TGTGCCAGCAGCTTAGGGCAGGCACTCAATCAGCCCCAGCATTTT CASSLGQALNQPQHF
few TRBJ2-1 TRBV15 TRBD1 TGTGCCACCAGCAGGTCCCGGGACAGCTACAATGAGCAGTTCTTC CATSRSRDSYNEQFF
few TRBJ2-1 TRBV10-2 . TGCGCCAGCCGTGATATTGTGGGGGATGAGCAGTTCTTC CASRDIVGDEQFF
. TRBJ2-7 TRBV20-1 TRBD1 TGCAGTGCTAGTGGGGGACAGAGTTACGAGCAGTACTTC CSASGGQSYEQYF
. TRBJ2-2 TRBV2 . TGTGCCAGCAGTGAAGAAGGAGCCGGGGAGCTGTTTTTT CASSEEGAGELFF
. TRBJ2-1 TRBV29-1 TRBD1 TGCAGCGTTGAAAAGGTGGACAGGAATGAGCAGTTCTTC CSVEKVDRNEQFF
. TRBJ2-5 TRBV28 . TGTGCCAGCACTCTGACAGGACAAGAGACCCAGTACTTC CASTLTGQETQYF
few TRBJ2-5 TRBV28 . TGTGCCAGCAGTTTGGATGGGGAAGAGACCCAGTACTTC CASSLDGEETQYF
. TRBJ2-7 TRBV19 TRBD2 TGTGCCAGTAGTGCGGGAGGGACAAACTACGAGCAGTACTTC CASSAGGTNYEQYF
. TRBJ2-7 TRBV28 . TGTGCCAGCAGTTTTATTGGGGAATCGGCCGAGCAGTACTTC CASSFIGESAEQYF
few TRBJ2-3 TRBV12-3/TRBV12-4 TRBD1 TGTGCCAGCAGTTTGGTTAGGGCAGGGGGTACAGATACGCAGTATTTT CASSLVRAGGTDTQYF
. TRBJ2-1 TRBV28 . TGTGCCAGCAGCTTATACAGAGTTAACTACAATGAGCAGTTCTTC CASSLYRVNYNEQFF
. TRBJ2-7 TRBV6-6 . TGTGTCAGCAGTTACTCGGCGGTCTACGAGCAGTACTTC CVSSYSAVYEQYF